The sample holds a few counts of the clone carrying this T cell receptor beta chain. Its antigen is as yet unknown. Authors of the study amplified TCR beta CDR3 regions from RNA transcripts. First-round RT-PCR of the TCR CDR3 relied on the HTBI primer set. TCRdb reprocessed the multiplex PCR reads with MiXCR, giving one entry per CDR3 protein. The data hold hundreds of thousands of distinct CDR3 sequences, with about 20% observed a single time. The CDR3 consists of 15 residues. Germline V gene data show CDR1 as KGHDR and CDR2 as SFDVKD. The data derive from a study of T cells in Graves' hyperthyroidism and ophthalmopathy. Study details: Specimen type is peripheral blood, collected at initial diagnosis prior to any treatment. Overall study findings and caveats: The model made its ophthalmopathy prediction, and onset followed a median approximately six months later. The authors' 13 V-J model separated ophthalmopathy from stable hyperthyroidism.

Under 3 months was the duration of disease in ophthalmopathy patients, who also had a Clinical Activity Score of at least 3 and a NOSPECS grade of at least 4. The specimen sequenced was blood. The clonotype comes from a man under 40 with Graves' ophthalmopathy. The J gene is TRBJ2-7, the V gene TRBV24-1; D is ambiguous. The CDR3 loop is CAHQARVPSSYEQYF. In DNA, the CDR3 is TGTGCGCACCAGGCCCGGGTCCCTAGCTCCTACGAGCAGTACTTC.